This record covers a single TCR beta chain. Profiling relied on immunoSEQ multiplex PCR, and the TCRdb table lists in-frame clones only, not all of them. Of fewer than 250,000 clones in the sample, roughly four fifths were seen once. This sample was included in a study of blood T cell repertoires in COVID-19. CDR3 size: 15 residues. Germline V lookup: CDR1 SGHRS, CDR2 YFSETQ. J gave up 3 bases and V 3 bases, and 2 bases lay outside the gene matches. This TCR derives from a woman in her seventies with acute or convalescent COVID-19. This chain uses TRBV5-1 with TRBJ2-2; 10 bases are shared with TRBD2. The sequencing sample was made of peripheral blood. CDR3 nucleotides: TGCGCCAGCAGCTCTAGCGGGGGATACACCGGGGAGCTGTTTTTT. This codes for CASSSSGGYTGELFF.